These T cell receptor beta chains were read from a single sample in a study of cytomegalovirus exposure and HLA in healthy donors. The protocol was immunoSEQ multiplex PCR, while the TCRdb copy is restricted to in-frame clones and leaves out a portion. The sample features about 140,000 clones, with 2% to 3% in its top ten. The specimen sequenced was PBMCs. The receptors were gathered from a man aged 40-55 years in good health and CMV-seronegative. Each CDR3 is given with its conserved first and last residue. The D gene is left open where the match is weak.

>TRBD1|TRBV6-1|TRBJ1-1
CASSEGVQGLFMNTEAFF
TGTGCCAGCAGTGAGGGCGTACAGGGGCTTTTCATGAACACTGAAGCTTTCTTT
>.|TRBV21-1|TRBJ1-2
CASSKGGLPQKSGYTF
TGTGCCAGCAGCAAAGGGGGGCTTCCCCAAAAGAGTGGCTACACCTTC
>.|TRBV5-1|TRBJ2-5
CASSSRVGETQYF
TGCGCCAGCAGCTCTCGGGTTGGGGAGACCCAGTACTTC
>.|TRBV7-3|TRBJ1-2
CASSLLGAGGYTF
TGTGCCAGCAGCTTATTAGGGGCAGGTGGCTACACCTTC
>TRBD1|TRBV15|TRBJ1-2
CATSRDIPTRGVYGYTF
TGTGCCACCAGCAGAGATATCCCCACCAGGGGGGTCTATGGCTACACCTTC
>.|TRBV7-8|TRBJ2-3
CASSQGRVSTDTQYF
TGTGCCAGCAGCCAGGGGCGGGTGTCGACAGATACGCAGTATTTT
>.|TRBV5-6|TRBJ2-5
CASSFERGGETQYF
TGTGCCAGCAGCTTTGAAAGGGGGGGAGAGACCCAGTACTTC
>.|TRBV7-7|TRBJ2-2
CASSPGGGGTGELFF
TGTGCCAGCAGCCCCGGAGGGGGAGGGACCGGGGAGCTGTTTTTT
>.|TRBV7-2|TRBJ2-1
CASSSLNEQFF
TGTGCCAGCAGTTCACTCAATGAGCAGTTCTTC
>.|TRBV18|TRBJ2-7
CASSPAEEQTYEQYF
TGTGCCAGCTCCCCAGCCGAGGAACAAACCTACGAGCAGTACTTC
>.|TRBV27|TRBJ2-7
CASSLSSGAVTYEQYF
TGTGCCAGCAGTTTATCTTCTGGGGCGGTAACCTACGAGCAGTACTTC
>TRBD2|TRBV5-4|TRBJ2-3
CASSSRAAGGPTDTQYF
TGTGCCAGCAGCTCGCGCGCCGCGGGGGGGCCAACAGATACGCAGTATTTT
>TRBD1|TRBV27|TRBJ1-3
CASSLRGPHYGNTIYF
TGTGCCAGCAGCCTTAGGGGGCCCCATTATGGAAACACCATATATTTT
>.|TRBV10-1|TRBJ2-5
CASSESKNTQETQYF
TGCGCCAGCAGTGAATCAAAAAATACACAAGAGACCCAGTACTTC
>.|TRBV13|TRBJ1-1
CASSFAGAGNTEAFF
TGTGCCAGCAGCTTCGCGGGGGCGGGGAACACTGAAGCTTTCTTT
>TRBD1|TRBV29-1|TRBJ2-3
CSVTTGGRTDTQYF
TGCAGCGTGACGACAGGGGGTAGGACAGATACGCAGTATTTT
>TRBD1|TRBV4-1|TRBJ1-5
CASSPEGGTGNQPQHF
TGCGCCAGCAGCCCTGAAGGGGGGACAGGGAATCAGCCCCAGCATTTT
>TRBD1|TRBV18|TRBJ2-2
CASSPTGADTGELFF
TGTGCCAGCTCACCGACAGGGGCGGACACCGGGGAGCTGTTTTTT
>TRBD2|TRBV5-1|TRBJ2-2
CASSLDRGANTGELFF
TGCGCCAGCAGCTTGGATCGGGGGGCGAACACCGGGGAGCTGTTTTTT
>.|TRBV2|TRBJ1-6
CASRGGYNSPLHF
TGTGCCAGCAGGGGGGGTTATAATTCACCCCTCCACTTT
>TRBD2|TRBV10-3|TRBJ2-3
CAIQAGGSTDTQYF
TGTGCCATCCAGGCGGGGGGCTCCACAGATACGCAGTATTTT
>TRBD2|TRBV7-8|TRBJ2-5
CASSTGGPETQYF
TGTGCCAGCAGCACGGGGGGGCCTGAGACCCAGTACTTC
>TRBD1|TRBV13|TRBJ2-7
CASSYPGQGAGEQYF
TGTGCCAGCAGCTACCCTGGACAGGGGGCTGGGGAGCAGTACTTC
>.|TRBV6-6|TRBJ2-1
CASSYDRNRNEQFF
TGTGCCAGCAGTTACGATCGGAACAGGAATGAGCAGTTCTTC
>.|TRBV5-1|TRBJ1-1
CASSLGRVGANTEAFF
TGCGCCAGCAGCTTGGGGCGGGTAGGAGCGAACACTGAAGCTTTCTTT
>TRBD1|TRBV6-1|TRBJ1-5
CASSQDRGGQPQHF
TGTGCCAGCAGTCAAGACAGGGGGGGACAGCCCCAGCATTTT
>.|TRBV11-2|TRBJ1-1
CASSPVRGNTEAFF
TGTGCCAGCAGCCCGGTCCGGGGGAACACTGAAGCTTTCTTT
>TRBD2|TRBV5-1|TRBJ2-2
CASSFGLAGHSNTGELFF
TGCGCCAGCAGCTTCGGACTAGCGGGCCACTCGAACACCGGGGAGCTGTTTTTT
>.|TRBV29-1|TRBJ2-6
CSVEGGSGANVLTF
TGCAGCGTTGAAGGCGGCTCTGGGGCCAACGTCCTGACTTTC
>TRBD1|TRBV14|TRBJ2-5
CASNRGGQETQYF
TGTGCCAGCAACAGGGGTGGACAAGAGACCCAGTACTTC
>.|TRBV2|TRBJ1-5
CATRPFGEGNQPQHF
TGTGCCACCCGACCCTTCGGGGAGGGCAATCAGCCCCAGCATTTT
>TRBD1|TRBV6-5|TRBJ1-6
CASSPNRGNNSPLHF
TGTGCCAGCAGTCCTAACAGGGGAAATAATTCACCCCTCCACTTT
>TRBD2|TRBV14|TRBJ2-7
CASSSRAGASYEQYF
TGTGCCAGCAGCTCCCGAGCGGGGGCCTCCTACGAGCAGTACTTC
>TRBD2|TRBV5-1|TRBJ2-7
CASSPAIVAGGYEQYF
TGCGCCAGCAGCCCGGCTATCGTAGCGGGGGGATACGAGCAGTACTTC
>.|TRBV29-1|TRBJ2-1
CSVEPSSYNEQFF
TGCAGCGTTGAACCCAGCTCCTACAATGAGCAGTTCTTC
>.|TRBV7-9|TRBJ1-1
CASSLRGTNTEAFF
TGTGCCAGCAGCTTAAGGGGCACGAACACTGAAGCTTTCTTT
>TRBD1|TRBV9|TRBJ2-5
CASTKTGLQETQYF
TGTGCCAGCACTAAGACAGGGCTCCAAGAGACCCAGTACTTC
>TRBD2|TRBV5-4|TRBJ2-1
CASSLGLAGIDNEQFF
TGTGCCAGCAGCTTGGGACTAGCGGGGATCGACAATGAGCAGTTCTTC
>.|TRBV27|TRBJ1-5
CASGVYGQSNQPQHF
TGTGCCAGCGGTGTATATGGACAGAGCAATCAGCCCCAGCATTTT
>TRBD2|TRBV6-5|TRBJ2-3
CASSYFTSGGPDTQYF
TGTGCCAGCAGTTACTTTACGAGCGGGGGCCCAGATACGCAGTATTTT
>.|TRBV2|TRBJ2-1
CASIEYMEQFF
TGTGCCAGCATTGAGTACATGGAGCAGTTCTTC
>.|TRBV11-1|TRBJ2-5
CASSLSGGPETQYF
TGTGCCAGCAGCCTTTCCGGGGGGCCGGAGACCCAGTACTTC
>TRBD1|TRBV29-1|TRBJ2-7
CSVEVIGQGRGRVWDYEQYF
TGCAGCGTTGAAGTTATAGGACAGGGCCGGGGTAGGGTTTGGGACTACGAGCAGTACTTC
>.|TRBV7-9|TRBJ2-3
CASSISWWGARDTQYF
TGTGCCAGCAGCATTAGCTGGTGGGGAGCTCGAGATACGCAGTATTTT
>TRBD2|TRBV13|TRBJ2-5
CASSAGLAGGTITETQYF
TGTGCCAGCAGCGCGGGACTAGCGGGGGGCACAATAACCGAGACCCAGTACTTC